This T cell receptor (beta chain) was found in a study of cytomegalovirus exposure and HLA in healthy donors. A multiplex PCR was run with 60 Vbeta primers and 13 Jbeta primers. Using immunoSEQ multiplex PCR, the repertoire was profiled, and TCRdb retains in-frame clones only, with some absent. Its table lists about 170,000 clones. A note on this clone: Its target is not known.

Study conclusions and caveats: It was assumed in the presence/absence analyses that sequencing depth was roughly uniform across donors.

V shed 3 bases, J shed 6 bases, and the junction held 12 bases outside the gene matches. Germline-derived CDR1 and CDR2 are SGHDT and YYEEEE. This CDR3 has 17 amino acids. The sample taken for sequencing was PBMCs. The rearrangement links TRBV5-6 to TRBJ1-5, with 10 positions matching TRBD1. This receptor was taken from a young woman in good health and CMV-seropositive. The DNA for the CDR3 is TGTGCCAGCAGCTCTTATGCCCGGGACAGGGGAGGTCAGCCCCAGCATTTT. Amino acid sequence: CASSSYARDRGGQPQHF.